The 10 T cell receptor beta chains below were found in one sample sequenced in a study of response to subunit inactivated influenza vaccine. In TCRdb, the RT-PCR reads were re-called with MiXCR into one record per CDR3 protein. This sample has 400,000 to 550,000 distinct CDR3 sequences, with approximately 24% found just once. Source: CD4+ T cells sorted from PBMCs, taken 5 days after vaccination. The receptors derive from a man aged 50 to 59 who received an inactivated influenza vaccine.

The genes are TRBV3-1 and TRBJ2-1; tentative D call: TRBD1 (6 bases). The germline CDR1 and CDR2 sequences are LGHDT and YNNKEL (reference sequence). V lost 1 base, J lost 0 bases, and 7 bases lay in between. The CDR3 runs to 15 residues. CDR3 region: CASSQGGRSYNEQFF. In nucleotides, the CDR3 is TGTGCCAGCAGCCAAGGGGGGCGCTCCTACAATGAGCAGTTCTTC.

J is TRBJ1-1 and V is TRBV29-1, with a possible D match to TRBD1 (6 bases). Per the germline V gene, CDR1 is SQVTM and CDR2 is ANQGSEA. The CDR3 spans 14 residues. The V gene lost 5 bases and the J gene lost 2 bases, with 15 bases spanning the gap. As DNA, the CDR3 is TGCAGCGTTCTGAAGGGGGGGCCTAACACTGAAGCTTTCTTT. This gives the protein CSVLKGGPNTEAFF.

This clonotype appeared a few times. The chain combines TRBV5-1 with TRBJ2-3; TRBD2 is a possible D gene (6 bases). CDR3 length: 14 residues. V shed 5 bases and J shed 1 base, with 11 bases lying between them. Germline CDR1 and CDR2: SGHRS and YFSETQ. The CDR3 is CASRTGTGTDTQYF. The CDR3 DNA is TGCGCCAGCAGGACCGGGACTGGCACAGATACGCAGTATTTT.

The chain recombines TRBV11-3 with TRBJ2-1, with D possibly matching TRBD2 (5 bases). The germline V gene has CDR1 SGHNT and CDR2 YENEEA. The V gene lost 5 bases and the J gene lost 10 bases, with 12 bases spanning the gap. The CDR3 loop spans 12 amino acids. CDR3 sequence reads: CASSPGSGEQFF. The DNA of the CDR3 is TGTGCCAGCAGCCCGGGTTCGGGGGAGCAGTTCTTC.

This chain joins TRBV29-1 and TRBJ2-5; D unclear. The CDR3 sequence is 13 residues long. Germline assignment: CDR1 SQVTM and CDR2 ANQGSEA. Trimming pared 4 bases from V and 4 bases from J, leaving 13 bases between. CDR3 sequence: CSVAPRLGETQYF. CDR3 sequence (DNA): TGCAGCGTTGCCCCCCGGCTTGGAGAGACCCAGTACTTC. Filled out from reference TRBV29-1 and TRBJ2-5, the complete variable domain reads SAVISQKPSRDICQRGTSLTIQCQVDSQVTMMFWYRQQPGQSLTLIATANQGSEATYESGFVIDKFPISRPNLTFSTLTVSNMSPEDSSIYLCSVAPRLGETQYFGPGTRLLVL.

The chain links TRBV20-1 to TRBJ2-3; TRBD2 matches 9 bases. The J segment lost 1 base and the V segment lost 1 base, leaving 6 bases of the junction unmatched. The CDR3 has 16 residues. The germline CDR1 and CDR2 sequences are DFQATT and SNEGSKA (reference sequence). CDR3 region: CSARGLLAGGTDTQYF. CDR3 coding DNA: TGCAGTGCTAGAGGGTTATTAGCGGGAGGCACAGATACGCAGTATTTT.

The rearrangement uses TRBV4-3 and TRBJ2-3; TRBD2 aligns across 12 bases. Germline V gene lookup returns CDR1 LGHNA and CDR2 YSLEER. This CDR3 has 16 amino acids. The V and J ends lost 1 base and 6 bases, in that order; junction bases with no gene match: 5. In nucleotides, the CDR3 is TGCGCCAGCAGCCAAGCAGAACTAGCGGGGGGCGATACGCAGTATTTT. Residues: CASSQAELAGGDTQYF.

There are a few counts of this clonotype. The chain uses TRBV4-3 and TRBJ2-3; a weak D match, TRBD1 (6 bases). This CDR3 has 14 residues. V was pared by 4 bases and J by 4 bases, with 12 bases between. Germline CDR1 reads LGHNA; CDR2 reads YSLEER. CDR3 DNA: TGCGCCAGCAGCCCCCGAGGGGGTTCAGATACGCAGTATTTT. It codes for CASSPRGGSDTQYF.

The chain combines TRBV6-6 with TRBJ2-2, with 7 bases lining up with TRBD1. Germline CDR1 MNHNY, CDR2 SVGAGI (reference sequence). Unmatched junction bases numbered 3, after V lost 7 bases and J lost 4 bases. The CDR3 contains 13 residues. The CDR3 loop reads CASKGAGTGELFF. DNA of the CDR3: TGTGCCAGCAAGGGGGCTGGCACCGGGGAGCTGTTTTTT.

The chain uses TRBV11-3 and TRBJ2-4, with TRBD2 as a possible D gene (6 bases). This CDR3 spans 16 amino acids. Germline V gives CDR1 SGHNT, CDR2 YENEEA. Trimming stripped 3 bases from V and 7 bases from J, with 19 bases between. The chain's CDR3 is CASSLSTGSRGNIQYF. The CDR3 DNA reads as TGTGCCAGCAGCTTGTCCACCGGGTCTCGGGGGAACATTCAGTACTTC.